Listed below are T cell receptor beta chains from one sample, sequenced in a study of T cell clones after liver transplantation. Profiling relied on immunoSEQ multiplex PCR, and the TCRdb table lists in-frame clones only, not all of them. The table lists just over 80,000 clones, roughly 82% of them singletons. Sample: CD4+ T cells from blood, taken 46 months after liver transplant. These receptor sequences come from a human patient who received a liver transplant. Some T cells here may be from the graft donor. Each CDR3 is given with its conserved first and last residue. Fields, in order: J gene, V gene, clone size, D gene, CDR3 length, CDR3 DNA, CDR3 protein. D genes are given only for firm matches. Size values are once, few and many counts, or a class for expanded clones, and some rows have none.

J: TRBJ2-1
V: TRBV30
size: NA
D: NA
length: 12
DNA: TGTGCCTGGAGTGGATCTTTTAGGGAGCAGTTCTTC
CDR3: CAWSGSFREQFF

J: TRBJ1-4
V: TRBV28
size: NA
D: NA
length: 16
DNA: TGTGCCAGCAGTTCCCCTGGGGAGGGGGTGGTCGAAAAACTGTTTTTT
CDR3: CASSSPGEGVVEKLFF

J: TRBJ2-5
V: TRBV5-1
size: NA
D: TRBD1
length: 14
DNA: TGCGCCAGCAGCCTGGGAGAACAGGGGTTAGCCCAGTACTTC
CDR3: CASSLGEQGLAQYF

J: TRBJ2-1
V: TRBV7-3
size: once
D: TRBD2
length: 14
DNA: TGTGCCAGCAGCTCTCAAATAACTAGCGCTGAGCAGTTCTTC
CDR3: CASSSQITSAEQFF

J: TRBJ2-7
V: TRBV7-2
size: few
D: NA
length: 14
DNA: TGTGCCAGCAGCCCCCGGCGGGACTCCTACGAGCAGTACTTC
CDR3: CASSPRRDSYEQYF

J: TRBJ2-7
V: TRBV7-3
size: NA
D: TRBD1
length: 17
DNA: TGTGCCAGCAGCTTAGCCGGTACAGGGGGCCCTTACTACGAGCAGTACTTC
CDR3: CASSLAGTGGPYYEQYF

J: TRBJ2-5
V: TRBV10-2
size: NA
D: TRBD2
length: 14
DNA: TGCGCCAGCAGGAGGGACTACCGCCCAGAGACCCAGTACTTC
CDR3: CASRRDYRPETQYF

J: TRBJ2-7
V: TRBV6-5
size: few
D: NA
length: 15
DNA: TGTGCCAGCAGTTACACGGGCCTCGGTTCCTACGAGCAGTACTTC
CDR3: CASSYTGLGSYEQYF

J: TRBJ1-4
V: TRBV4-2
size: NA
D: TRBD1
length: 14
DNA: TGTGCCAGCAGCCAGGGACAGGGGAGGGAAAAACTGTTTTTT
CDR3: CASSQGQGREKLFF

J: TRBJ2-7
V: TRBV7-8
size: once
D: NA
length: 14
DNA: TGTGCCAGCAGCTTATTCAGGGGAAGGGACGAGCAGTACTTC
CDR3: CASSLFRGRDEQYF

J: TRBJ1-4
V: TRBV7-2
size: NA
D: TRBD1
length: 14
DNA: TGTGCCAGCAGCCGCGACAGGGGGAGTGAAAAACTGTTTTTT
CDR3: CASSRDRGSEKLFF

J: TRBJ1-4
V: TRBV19
size: NA
D: NA
length: 14
DNA: TGTGCCAGTAGCAATGACCTCGGCAGGGCGGAACTGTTTTTT
CDR3: CASSNDLGRAELFF

J: TRBJ2-1
V: TRBV9
size: NA
D: TRBD2
length: 14
DNA: TGTGCCAGCAGCACTAGCGGTACCTACAATGAGCAGTTCTTC
CDR3: CASSTSGTYNEQFF

J: TRBJ2-7
V: TRBV5-1
size: NA
D: NA
length: 15
DNA: TGCGCCAGCAGCGAACGCGGGGGCAGTACCTACGAGCAGTACTTC
CDR3: CASSERGGSTYEQYF

J: TRBJ2-1
V: TRBV28
size: NA
D: NA
length: 16
DNA: TGTGCCAGCAGACCAGAGAGTTTAGGTACCTACAATGAGCAGTTCTTC
CDR3: CASRPESLGTYNEQFF

J: TRBJ2-3
V: TRBV19
size: NA
D: NA
length: 17
DNA: TGTGCCAGTAGTCCCCAAGTAGCGGCTTCAACTGGGGATACGCAGTATTTT
CDR3: CASSPQVAASTGDTQYF

J: TRBJ2-7
V: TRBV11-2
size: NA
D: NA
length: 14
DNA: TGTGCCAGCAGCCCACTCAGGGGTAGGAACGAGCAGTACTTC
CDR3: CASSPLRGRNEQYF

J: TRBJ2-1
V: TRBV7-2
size: NA
D: TRBD1
length: 16
DNA: TGTGCCAGCAGCTTAGCAGCGACAGGGGGCTACAATGAGCAGTTCTTC
CDR3: CASSLAATGGYNEQFF

J: TRBJ2-6
V: TRBV15
size: NA
D: NA
length: 19
DNA: TGTGCCACCAGCAGAGATCGCGCCGGCCCCTTCTCTGGGGCCAACGTCCTGACTTTC
CDR3: CATSRDRAGPFSGANVLTF

J: TRBJ1-2
V: TRBV18
size: NA
D: NA
length: 13
DNA: TGTGCCAGCTCACCCCCCTCGGGCTATGGCTACACCTTC
CDR3: CASSPPSGYGYTF

J: TRBJ2-1
V: TRBV2
size: NA
D: NA
length: 15
DNA: TGTGCCAGCAGCTTATTCCCCAGGGAGGGGGATGAGCAGTTCTTC
CDR3: CASSLFPREGDEQFF

J: TRBJ1-5
V: TRBV28
size: NA
D: TRBD1
length: 16
DNA: TGTGCCAGCAGCCCATCCGGGCAGGGGGTTAATCAGCCCCAGCATTTT
CDR3: CASSPSGQGVNQPQHF

J: TRBJ2-7
V: TRBV21-1
size: NA
D: NA
length: 15
DNA: TGTGCCAGCAGCACGGGGGGGACTATCTCCTACGAGCAGTACTTC
CDR3: CASSTGGTISYEQYF

J: TRBJ1-5
V: TRBV7-2
size: NA
D: NA
length: 15
DNA: TGTGCCAGCAGTAAGGGATTGTGGAGCAATCAGCCCCAGCATTTT
CDR3: CASSKGLWSNQPQHF

J: TRBJ2-7
V: TRBV9
size: NA
D: NA
length: 15
DNA: TGTGCCAGCAGCGTAGATGGGAGATACTCCTACGAGCAGTACTTC
CDR3: CASSVDGRYSYEQYF

J: TRBJ1-1
V: TRBV5-1
size: NA
D: TRBD1
length: 13
DNA: TGCGCCAGCAGCACGGGACAGGGGGCTGAAGCTTTCTTT
CDR3: CASSTGQGAEAFF

J: TRBJ2-1
V: TRBV7-3
size: NA
D: NA
length: 14
DNA: TGTGCCAGCAGCTTGGGATGGGGCTACAATGAGCAGTTCTTC
CDR3: CASSLGWGYNEQFF

J: TRBJ2-1
V: TRBV7-9
size: NA
D: NA
length: 12
DNA: TGTGCCAGCAGCTCAGGATGGAATGAGCAGTTCTTC
CDR3: CASSSGWNEQFF

J: TRBJ1-1
V: TRBV5-1
size: NA
D: NA
length: 13
DNA: TGCGCCAGCAGCTTGGAGGTAGGCACTGAAGCTTTCTTT
CDR3: CASSLEVGTEAFF

J: TRBJ2-3
V: TRBV27
size: NA
D: NA
length: 15
DNA: TGTGCCTGGGGGGCGCGAGGTCTAAGTACAGATACGCAGTATTTT
CDR3: CAWGARGLSTDTQYF